Each of the 32 T cell receptor beta chains below was sequenced from the same sample in a study of blood T cell repertoires in COVID-19. Assay used: immunoSEQ multiplex PCR; TCRdb lists only in-frame clones, some missing. The sample contains a few hundred thousand clones, around 87% of which appear only once. The sequencing input was peripheral blood. These receptors all stem from a woman in her 70s with active or convalescent COVID-19.

The chain is built from TRBV7-2 and TRBJ1-2; D is perhaps TRBD1 (5 bases). CDR1 SGHTA and CDR2 FQGNSA come from the germline V gene. The CDR3 length is 15 residues. Trimming stripped 4 bases from V and 4 bases from J, with 16 bases between. The DNA for the CDR3 is TGTGCCAGCAGCTCCGCCCCGACAGCCGCCTATGGCTACACCTTC. This gives the protein CASSSAPTAAYGYTF.

V usage is TRBV7-2 and J usage is TRBJ1-3; D gene ambiguous. CDR3 length: 15 amino acids. V was clipped by 1 base and J by 0 bases, with 7 bases between them. Germline-derived CDR1 and CDR2 are SGHTA and FQGNSA. CDR3 protein: CASSLVGSSGNTIYF. The CDR3 region has the DNA TGTGCCAGCAGCTTAGTGGGCAGCTCTGGAAACACCATATATTTT. Full variable domain (missing parts from reference TRBV7-2 and TRBJ1-3): GAGVSQSPSNKVTEKGKDVELRCDPISGHTALYWYRQSLGQGLEFLIYFQGNSAPDKSGLPSDRFSAERTGGSVSTLTIQRTQQEDSAVYLCASSLVGSSGNTIYFGEGSWLTVV.

The chain employs TRBV7-2 and TRBJ1-6; D is unclear. Trimming took off 5 bases at V and 0 bases at J, with 11 bases between the two ends. This CDR3 is 16 amino acids long. The germline CDR1 and CDR2 sequences are SGHTA and FQGNSA. The CDR3, as DNA: TGTGCCAGCAGCGTCCTCACGGGCTCCTATAATTCACCCCTCCACTTT. It is translated as CASSVLTGSYNSPLHF.

This clone was seen more than once but under ten times. The chain joins TRBV14 to TRBJ2-2; D might be TRBD2 (5 bases). This CDR3 has 15 residues. Germline V gene data show CDR1 as SGHDN and CDR2 as FVKESK. The V gene lost 2 bases and the J gene lost 6 bases, with 13 bases spanning the gap. The chain's CDR3 is CASSQWGSVAGELFF. For the CDR3, the DNA is TGTGCCAGCAGCCAATGGGGTAGCGTGGCCGGGGAGCTGTTTTTT.

The rearrangement joins TRBV9 to TRBJ1-4, with TRBD1 matching 7 bases. Per the germline V gene, CDR1 is SGDLS and CDR2 is YYNGEE. CDR3 length: 13 residues. The CDR3 DNA sequence: TGTGCGTCCGGGACAGAGGGAGGAGAAAAACTGTTTTTT. Protein product: CASGTEGGEKLFF.

The chain is built from TRBV5-6 and TRBJ1-4, with D hard to call. This CDR3 has 17 residues. The germline gives CDR1 SGHDT, CDR2 YYEEEE. Trimming left V 0 bases short and J 0 bases short, with 12 bases between. CDR3 coding DNA: TGTGCCAGCAGCTTGGGTCCCCTCAGTGCAACTAATGAAAAACTGTTTTTT. It yields the protein CASSLGPLSATNEKLFF.

This clone has only a few counts. V gene TRBV4-2 combines with J gene TRBJ1-1; no clear D gene. Germline CDR1 is LGHNA and CDR2 is YNFKEQ. V was trimmed by 4 bases and J by 5 bases, leaving 14 bases between them. The CDR3 has 14 residues. This chain's CDR3 is CASSPGLEETEAFF. CDR3 nucleotides: TGTGCCAGCAGCCCAGGTTTGGAGGAAACTGAAGCTTTCTTT.

The J gene is TRBJ2-7, the V gene TRBV5-1, with D tentatively TRBD2 (7 bases). The CDR3 is 15 residues long. Between the trimmed V and J ends, which lost 0 bases and 2 bases, there was a span of 12 bases. Germline V CDR1 and CDR2: SGHRS, YFSETQ. The CDR3 sequence: CASSLEGGQTYEQYF. CDR3 DNA: TGCGCCAGCAGCTTGGAGGGGGGGCAAACCTACGAGCAGTACTTC.

This chain links TRBV19 with TRBJ2-4, with a possible D match to TRBD2 (6 bases). The V and J ends lost 7 bases and 0 bases respectively, with 16 bases between them. Germline CDR1 is LNHDA and CDR2 is SQIVND (reference sequence). The CDR3 extends over 16 amino acids. Here the CDR3 reads CASTAVGGLAKNIQYF. CDR3 nucleotide sequence: TGTGCCAGTACGGCCGTGGGGGGTCTAGCCAAAAACATTCAGTACTTC.

The chain is built from TRBV5-1 and TRBJ2-7; D is perhaps TRBD1 (5 bases). Germline CDR1 and CDR2: SGHRS and YFSETQ. V lost 0 bases, J lost 4 bases, and 5 bases lay in between. The CDR3 is made up of 12 amino acids. CDR3 sequence reads: CASSLEGYEQYF. CDR3 coding DNA: TGCGCCAGCAGCTTGGAGGGGTACGAGCAGTACTTC.

This chain links TRBV27 with TRBJ1-4; tentative D call: TRBD1 (5 bases). This CDR3 region has 14 residues. V lost 2 bases and J lost 7, with 11 bases in between. Germline-derived CDR1 and CDR2 are MNHEY and SMNVEV (reference sequence). CDR3 in DNA: TGTGCCAGCAGTTTAACCAGGGTTGGTGAAAAACTGTTTTTT. Encoded protein: CASSLTRVGEKLFF.

The chain recombines TRBV6-5 with TRBJ1-1, with 7 bases aligning to TRBD1. Germline assignment: CDR1 MNHEY and CDR2 SVGAGI. The CDR3 is 13 residues long. V gave up 8 bases and J gave up 5 bases; unmatched junction bases: 8. CDR3 nucleotides: TGTGCCAGCGCGCCACAGGGGTATACTGAAGCTTTCTTT. Translated, it gives CASAPQGYTEAFF.

J is TRBJ1-2 and V is TRBV18; tentatively, D is TRBD1 (5 bases). The CDR3 spans 14 residues. Per the germline V gene, CDR1 is KGHSH and CDR2 is LQKENI. The ends were cut back, 3 bases at V and 0 bases at J, with 8 bases in the middle. The CDR3 is CASSPTESNYGYTF. CDR3 DNA: TGTGCCAGCTCACCGACAGAATCTAACTATGGCTACACCTTC.

The J gene is TRBJ2-1, the V gene TRBV5-1; tentatively, D is TRBD2 (7 bases). This CDR3 is built from 16 residues. V was cut by 2 bases and J by 10 bases, with 22 bases left in between. Germline CDR1 reads SGHRS; CDR2 reads YFSETQ. CDR3 amino acids: CASSFQPRGGVWEQFF. CDR3 DNA sequence: TGCGCCAGCAGCTTCCAACCACGAGGGGGGGTCTGGGAGCAGTTCTTC.

This rearrangement joins TRBV3-1 (or the pseudogene TRBV3-2) to TRBJ1-2, with D possibly TRBD1 on 6 matching bases. Germline CDR1 reads LGHDT; CDR2 reads YNNKEL (reference sequence). This CDR3 has 15 residues. Trimming took 4 bases from V and 5 from J, leaving 17 bases between them. CDR3 nucleotide sequence: TGTGCCAGCAGCCCGGGGGGCAGGGGACTATATGGCTACACCTTC. Translation: CASSPGGRGLYGYTF.

The chain combines TRBV24-1 with TRBJ2-7, with D possibly TRBD2 on 5 matching bases. CDR1 KGHDR and CDR2 SFDVKD come from the germline V gene. Trimming stripped 1 base from V and 6 bases from J, with 15 bases between. The CDR3 sequence is 15 residues long. CDR3 residues: CATSDFRAGSGEQYF. The DNA of the CDR3 is TGTGCCACCAGTGATTTTCGGGCAGGCAGCGGCGAGCAGTACTTC.

The V gene is TRBV19, the J gene TRBJ1-2; 7 bases match TRBD1. The CDR3 consists of 12 residues. Germline loops: CDR1 LNHDA, CDR2 SQIVND (reference sequence). Trimming took 7 bases from V and 9 from J; bases not matched to a gene: 8. Here the CDR3 reads CASKGTGESYTF. The CDR3 coding sequence is TGTGCCAGTAAGGGAACAGGGGAGAGCTACACCTTC.

J is TRBJ2-4 and V is TRBV7-2; D is perhaps TRBD2 (5 bases). V lost 5 bases and J 1 base, leaving 15 bases between the germline ends. CDR3 size: 16 residues. Germline V gives CDR1 SGHTA, CDR2 FQGNSA. The CDR3: CASSQSRREAKNIQYF. The CDR3 nucleotides read TGTGCCAGCAGCCAGTCCCGTAGGGAGGCCAAAAACATTCAGTACTTC.

Written as DNA, the CDR3 is TGCGCCAGCAGCCAAGAATGGGCAGGGTTAGGTGCACAGTACTTC. Translating it yields CASSQEWAGLGAQYF. The rearrangement joins TRBV4-3 to TRBJ2-4, with TRBD1 as a possible D gene (5 bases). CDR1 and CDR2 (germline): LGHNA, YSLEER. The CDR3 is 15 residues long. Trimming stripped 0 bases from V and 13 bases from J, with 19 bases between.

The chain carries TRBV24-1 and TRBJ2-2; 10 nucleotides align to TRBD1. Unmatched junction bases numbered 5, after V lost 4 bases and J lost 4 bases. The CDR3 length is 16 residues. CDR1 is KGHDR, CDR2 SFDVKD, per germline. CDR3 in amino acids: CATSEPGTGATGELFF. CDR3 DNA sequence: TGTGCCACCAGTGAACCCGGGACAGGGGCCACCGGGGAGCTGTTTTTT.

The J gene is TRBJ1-2, the V gene TRBV6-4; D is perhaps TRBD1 (5 bases). The CDR3 runs to 13 residues. Between the trimmed V and J ends, which lost 2 bases and 9 bases, there was a span of 13 bases. Germline lookup yields CDR1 MRHNA and CDR2 SNTAGT. In nucleotides, the CDR3 is TGTGCCAGCAGTGACGTCCAGGGTAGCCGCTACACCTTC. Amino acid sequence: CASSDVQGSRYTF.

This chain links TRBV11-2 with TRBJ2-5, with a weak D call TRBD2 (5 bases). Between the trimmed V and J ends, which lost 0 bases and 2 bases, there was a span of 13 bases. CDR3 length: 16 residues. Germline values: CDR1 SGHAT, CDR2 FQNNGV. The CDR3 bases are TGTGCCAGCAGCTTAGATTTCAGGAGACTACAAGAGACCCAGTACTTC. As protein: CASSLDFRRLQETQYF.

The chain recombines TRBV7-8 with TRBJ1-5; D is perhaps TRBD1 (6 bases). Germline values: CDR1 SGHVS, CDR2 FQNEAQ. The CDR3 sequence is 15 residues long. The V gene lost 4 bases and the J gene lost 6 bases, with 16 bases spanning the gap. CDR3 protein: CASSSQGHNSQPQHF. CDR3 nucleotides: TGTGCCAGCAGCTCCCAGGGGCATAACAGTCAGCCCCAGCATTTT. Drawing the rest from reference TRBV7-8 and TRBJ1-5, the complete variable domain is GAGVSQSPRYKVAKRGQDVALRCDPISGHVSLFWYQQALGQGPEFLTYFQNEAQLDKSGLPSDRFFAERPEGSVSTLKIQRTQQEDSAVYLCASSSQGHNSQPQHFGDGTRLSIL.

The chain links TRBV10-1 to TRBJ2-3, with 9 bases matching TRBD2. The CDR3 loop spans 14 amino acids. The V gene's germline CDR1 is WNHNN and CDR2 SYGVQD (reference sequence). The V segment lost 5 bases and the J segment 0 bases; nucleotides outside the gene matches: 0. The CDR3 coding sequence is TGCGCCAGCAGTAGCGGGGGGAGCACAGATACGCAGTATTTT. Translated, it gives CASSSGGSTDTQYF.

This chain joins TRBV7-3 and TRBJ1-1; D uncertain. V was shortened by 2 bases and J by 10 bases, with 14 bases between the two germline ends. There are 13 residues in the CDR3. In germline, CDR1 is SGHTA, CDR2 FQGTGA. In DNA, the CDR3 is TGTGCCAGCAGCTTAGAGATAAGATTCGGAGCTTTCTTT. Translated, it gives CASSLEIRFGAFF.

The chain is built from TRBV5-1 and TRBJ2-7; D uncertain. The germline V gene encodes CDR1 SGHRS and CDR2 YFSETQ. Trimming left V 0 bases short and J 0 bases short, with 7 bases between. The CDR3 runs 14 residues. This CDR3 reads CASSLDSISYEQYF. The CDR3 nucleotides read TGCGCCAGCAGCTTGGACAGTATCTCCTACGAGCAGTACTTC.

The chain is built from TRBV19 and TRBJ2-2, with D possibly matching TRBD1 (6 bases). The V gene's germline CDR1 is LNHDA and CDR2 SQIVND (reference sequence). V was trimmed by 9 bases and J by 5 bases, leaving 22 bases between them. This CDR3 is 16 amino acids long. The CDR3 is CASRPTNRAITGELFF. For the CDR3, the DNA is TGTGCCAGCCGGCCGACAAACAGGGCTATAACCGGGGAGCTGTTTTTT. Drawing the rest from reference TRBV19 and TRBJ2-2, the complete variable domain is DGGITQSPKYLFRKEGQNVTLSCEQNLNHDAMYWYRQDPGQGLRLIYYSQIVNDFQKGDIAEGYSVSREKKESFPLTVTSAQKNPTAFYLCASRPTNRAITGELFFGEGSRLTVL.

V is TRBV15 and J is TRBJ2-7; 9 nucleotides line up with TRBD1. The CDR3 totals 15 residues. With 5 bases clipped from V and 3 bases from J, the junction kept 8 bases outside the gene matches. Germline CDR1 and CDR2: LNHNV and YYDKDF (reference sequence). The CDR3 sequence: CATSPVTGGFYEQYF. Written as DNA, the CDR3 is TGTGCCACCAGCCCTGTGACAGGGGGATTCTACGAGCAGTACTTC.

The rearrangement joins TRBV6-5 to TRBJ1-5; 11 bases align to TRBD1. Germline CDR1 is MNHEY and CDR2 is SVGAGI. Losses at the gene ends were 6 bases for V and 6 bases for J; bases not matched to a gene: 7. This CDR3 comprises 15 residues. CDR3 DNA: TGTGCCAGCAGCCGCGGGACAGGGGGAACTCAGCCCCAGCATTTT. The encoded protein is CASSRGTGGTQPQHF.

The V gene is TRBV4-3, the J gene TRBJ1-2, with D possibly matching TRBD1 (6 bases). The CDR3 loop spans 15 amino acids. V was trimmed by 1 base and J by 4 bases, leaving 13 bases between them. CDR1 is LGHNA, CDR2 YSLEER, per germline. CDR3 sequence reads: CASSQVSGRGYGYTF. For the CDR3, the DNA is TGCGCCAGCAGCCAAGTAAGCGGCAGGGGCTATGGCTACACCTTC.

On this clone: The sample carries other DNA sequences with the same CDR3. This chain uses TRBV5-1 with TRBJ2-1, with D uncertain. The germline V gene has CDR1 SGHRS and CDR2 YFSETQ. Trimming pared 0 bases from V and 1 base from J, leaving 8 bases between. The CDR3 sequence is 15 residues long. The CDR3 spells CASSLGSGSYNEQFF. DNA of the CDR3: TGCGCCAGCAGCTTGGGGTCAGGATCCTACAATGAGCAGTTCTTC.

The rearrangement joins TRBV3-1 (or the pseudogene TRBV3-2) to TRBJ2-7; no clear D gene. The length of the CDR3 is 12 residues. Germline V gives CDR1 LGHDT, CDR2 YNNKEL (reference sequence). Trimming took 2 bases from V and 4 from J, leaving 6 bases between them. This CDR3 is CASSQIPYEQYF. DNA for the CDR3: TGTGCCAGCAGCCAAATCCCATACGAGCAGTACTTC.